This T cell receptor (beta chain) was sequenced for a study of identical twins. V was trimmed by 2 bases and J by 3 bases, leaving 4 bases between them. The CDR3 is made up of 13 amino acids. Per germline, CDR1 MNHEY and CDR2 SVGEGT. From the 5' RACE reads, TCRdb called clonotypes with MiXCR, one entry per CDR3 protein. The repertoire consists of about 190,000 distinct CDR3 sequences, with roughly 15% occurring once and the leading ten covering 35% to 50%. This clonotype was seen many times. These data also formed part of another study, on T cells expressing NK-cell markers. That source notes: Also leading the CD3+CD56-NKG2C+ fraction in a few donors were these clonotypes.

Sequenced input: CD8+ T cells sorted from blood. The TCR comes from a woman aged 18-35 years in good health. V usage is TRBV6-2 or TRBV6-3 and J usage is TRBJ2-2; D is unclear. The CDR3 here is CASSYRDTGELFF. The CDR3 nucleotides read TGTGCCAGCAGTTACAGGGACACCGGGGAGCTGTTTTTT.